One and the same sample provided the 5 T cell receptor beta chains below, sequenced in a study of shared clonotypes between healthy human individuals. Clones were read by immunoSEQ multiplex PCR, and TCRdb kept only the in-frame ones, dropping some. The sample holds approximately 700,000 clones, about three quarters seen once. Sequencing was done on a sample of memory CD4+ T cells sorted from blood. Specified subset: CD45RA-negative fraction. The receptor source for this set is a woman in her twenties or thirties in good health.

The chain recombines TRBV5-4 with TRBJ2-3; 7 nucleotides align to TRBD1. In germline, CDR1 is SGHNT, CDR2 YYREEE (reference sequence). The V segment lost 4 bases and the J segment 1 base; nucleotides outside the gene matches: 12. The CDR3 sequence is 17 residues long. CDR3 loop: CASSPDPGQEGTDTQYF. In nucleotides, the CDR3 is TGTGCCAGCAGCCCTGACCCCGGACAGGAGGGCACAGATACGCAGTATTTT.

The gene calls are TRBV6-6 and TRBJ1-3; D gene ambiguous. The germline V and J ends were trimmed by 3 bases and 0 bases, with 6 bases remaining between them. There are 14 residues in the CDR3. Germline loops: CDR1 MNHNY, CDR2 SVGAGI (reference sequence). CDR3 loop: CASSYRISGNTIYF. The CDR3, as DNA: TGTGCCAGCAGTTATCGTATCTCTGGAAACACCATATATTTT.

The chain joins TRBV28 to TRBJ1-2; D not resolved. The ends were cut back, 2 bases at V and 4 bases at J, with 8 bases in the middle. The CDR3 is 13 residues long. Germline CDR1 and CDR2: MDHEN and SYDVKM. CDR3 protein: CASSLGQSYGYTF. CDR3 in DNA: TGTGCCAGCAGTTTAGGGCAATCCTATGGCTACACCTTC.

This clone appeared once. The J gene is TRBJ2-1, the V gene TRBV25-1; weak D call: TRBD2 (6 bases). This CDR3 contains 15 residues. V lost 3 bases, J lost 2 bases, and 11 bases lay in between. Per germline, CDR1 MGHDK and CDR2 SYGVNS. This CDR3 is CASSDFSGPYNEQFF. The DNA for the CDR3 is TGTGCCAGCAGTGATTTTAGCGGTCCCTACAATGAGCAGTTCTTC.

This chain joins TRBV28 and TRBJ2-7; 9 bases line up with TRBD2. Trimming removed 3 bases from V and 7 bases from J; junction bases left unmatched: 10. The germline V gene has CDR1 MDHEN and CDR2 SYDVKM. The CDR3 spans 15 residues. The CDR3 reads CASSFGLAGPREQYF. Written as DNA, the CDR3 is TGTGCCAGCAGTTTCGGGCTAGCGGGGCCTAGGGAGCAGTACTTC.